This paragraph reports one TCR beta chain. Its antigen is unidentified. The assay was immunoSEQ multiplex PCR, and TCRdb's table has in-frame clones only and misses some. The sample contains under 35,000 clones, about 91% of which appear only once. As for time point: new active TB diagnosis, blood taken before or within 7 days of starting treatment. Included patients were adults of at least 18, HIV-seronegative, South African. The CDR3 is made up of 16 amino acids. Germline CDR1 and CDR2: LNHDA and SQIVND (reference sequence). V was clipped by 8 bases and J by 0 bases, with 19 bases between them. This sample is drawn from a study of T cells in tuberculosis. Turning to the study itself: In South Africa, adults with active tuberculosis were compared with IGRA-negative and latently infected IGRA-positive adolescents. General study findings and limits: Active tuberculosis TCR-alpha repertoires lay closer to GMM-specific TCRs than IGRA-negative controls, suggesting clonal expansion.

The specimen comprised PBMCs, sampled at tuberculosis diagnosis. This receptor was taken from an adult with tuberculosis. Some clones in this sample may be carry-over from other donors' samples. The rearrangement uses TRBV19 and TRBJ1-1, with D tentatively TRBD1 (5 bases). DNA for the CDR3: TGTGCCAGTCGGGGACTGGGACGACCCATGAACACTGAAGCTTTCTTT. Its translation: CASRGLGRPMNTEAFF.